These T cell receptor beta chains were read from a single sample in a study of blood T cell repertoires in COVID-19. Assay: immunoSEQ multiplex PCR; the TCRdb copy retains only in-frame clones and omits some. The sample shows some 200,000 clones, 70% to 85% of them seen only once. The specimen sequenced was peripheral blood. Source of these receptors: a woman older than 75 with COVID-19, enrolled during active disease. Each CDR3 is given with its conserved first and last residue. Fields, in order: J gene, D gene, V gene, clone size, CDR3 DNA, CDR3 protein. The D gene is left open where the match is weak. Size is omitted from some rows. Given values are once, few, many or a class for expanded clones.

J gene: TRBJ1-2; D gene: TRBD1; V gene: TRBV6-4; clone size: NA; CDR3 DNA: TGTGCCAGCAGTGCCGACAGGGATGATGGCTACACCTTC; CDR3 protein: CASSADRDDGYTF
J gene: TRBJ2-3; D gene: TRBD1; V gene: TRBV24-1; clone size: NA; CDR3 DNA: TGTGCCACCAGTGACCCGGGACAGGGTGGAGATACGCAGTATTTT; CDR3 protein: CATSDPGQGGDTQYF
J gene: TRBJ2-3; D gene: NA; V gene: TRBV4-1; clone size: NA; CDR3 DNA: TGCGCCACTCTCAAACAAGGCACAGATACGCAGTATTTT; CDR3 protein: CATLKQGTDTQYF
J gene: TRBJ2-7; D gene: NA; V gene: TRBV5-1; clone size: NA; CDR3 DNA: TGCGCCAGCAGCTCCGAGGGGGACGAGCAGTACTTC; CDR3 protein: CASSSEGDEQYF
J gene: TRBJ2-2; D gene: TRBD2; V gene: TRBV4-1; clone size: NA; CDR3 DNA: TGCGCCAGCAGCCAGGCGCGGGGGGGCCCCGTAAACACCGGGGAGCTGTTTTTT; CDR3 protein: CASSQARGGPVNTGELFF
J gene: TRBJ2-5; D gene: TRBD2; V gene: TRBV5-1; clone size: NA; CDR3 DNA: TGCGCCAGCAGCGGGGGACTAGCTCTGGGGAAGACCCAGTACTTC; CDR3 protein: CASSGGLALGKTQYF
J gene: TRBJ1-2; D gene: NA; V gene: TRBV9; clone size: NA; CDR3 DNA: TGTGCCAGCAGCCCCGTACGAGGGTTACACTATGGCTACACCTTC; CDR3 protein: CASSPVRGLHYGYTF
J gene: TRBJ1-1; D gene: NA; V gene: TRBV18; clone size: NA; CDR3 DNA: TGTGCCAGCTCACCCCGCCGCGGGGGTAGGTACACTGAAGCTTTCTTT; CDR3 protein: CASSPRRGGRYTEAFF
J gene: TRBJ1-5; D gene: TRBD1; V gene: TRBV9; clone size: few; CDR3 DNA: TGTGCCAGCAGCCGACAGGGGAACAATCAGCCCCAGCATTTT; CDR3 protein: CASSRQGNNQPQHF
J gene: TRBJ2-5; D gene: NA; V gene: TRBV29-1; clone size: once; CDR3 DNA: TGCAGCGTTGGAGCAGGGTGGGAGACCCAGTACTTC; CDR3 protein: CSVGAGWETQYF
J gene: TRBJ2-7; D gene: TRBD2; V gene: TRBV4-1; clone size: NA; CDR3 DNA: TGCGCCAGCAGCCAAGATAGGACTAGCGCGTCCTACGAGCAGTACTTC; CDR3 protein: CASSQDRTSASYEQYF
J gene: TRBJ2-7; D gene: TRBD2; V gene: TRBV2; clone size: NA; CDR3 DNA: TGTGCCAGCAGGGCGGGACTAGCGGGAGGGTACGAGCAGTACTTC; CDR3 protein: CASRAGLAGGYEQYF
J gene: TRBJ1-5; D gene: NA; V gene: TRBV2; clone size: few; CDR3 DNA: TGTGCCAGCAGTGAATCGGGTCTGCAGCAGCCCCAGCATTTT; CDR3 protein: CASSESGLQQPQHF
J gene: TRBJ1-3; D gene: NA; V gene: TRBV3-1/TRBV3-2; clone size: NA; CDR3 DNA: TGTGCCAGCAGCCAAGCCGGACAGAGCTCTGGAAACACCATATATTTT; CDR3 protein: CASSQAGQSSGNTIYF
J gene: TRBJ1-2; D gene: TRBD1; V gene: TRBV19; clone size: NA; CDR3 DNA: TGTGCCAGTAGTATACCGACAGGGGGGCGGAGTGGCTACACCTTC; CDR3 protein: CASSIPTGGRSGYTF
J gene: TRBJ2-3; D gene: TRBD2; V gene: TRBV7-9; clone size: NA; CDR3 DNA: TGTGCCAGCAGTCCGAAGCCCGGACTAGGTCCAGATACGCAGTATTTT; CDR3 protein: CASSPKPGLGPDTQYF
J gene: TRBJ2-2; D gene: TRBD2; V gene: TRBV6-5; clone size: NA; CDR3 DNA: TGTGCCAGCAGTTACTCAGGGACTAGCGTCACCGGGGAGCTGTTTTTT; CDR3 protein: CASSYSGTSVTGELFF
J gene: TRBJ1-2; D gene: TRBD1; V gene: TRBV18; clone size: NA; CDR3 DNA: TGTGCCAGCTCACCGAGACAGGGCGATTGGAATGGCTACACCTTC; CDR3 protein: CASSPRQGDWNGYTF
J gene: TRBJ2-5; D gene: TRBD2; V gene: TRBV5-5; clone size: NA; CDR3 DNA: TGTGCCAGCAGCCCCGGGACTAGCGGGGTCGGGGAGACCCAGTACTTC; CDR3 protein: CASSPGTSGVGETQYF
J gene: TRBJ2-5; D gene: TRBD1; V gene: TRBV5-1; clone size: NA; CDR3 DNA: TGCGCCAGCACTTTGGGACAGGGAAACTATTGGGCCCAGTACTTC; CDR3 protein: CASTLGQGNYWAQYF
J gene: TRBJ2-4; D gene: TRBD2; V gene: TRBV11-3; clone size: NA; CDR3 DNA: TGTGCCAGCACCCTTGGGGGGGGTATAGCCAAAAACATTCAGTACTTC; CDR3 protein: CASTLGGGIAKNIQYF
J gene: TRBJ2-7; D gene: NA; V gene: TRBV4-1; clone size: NA; CDR3 DNA: TGCGCCAGCAGCCACCCTGGACAGTACTCCTACGAGCAGTACTTC; CDR3 protein: CASSHPGQYSYEQYF
J gene: TRBJ2-5; D gene: TRBD2; V gene: TRBV5-1; clone size: NA; CDR3 DNA: TGCGCCAGCAGCTTGGCGGGTGGACTAGCGGGGGGCGCGGAGACCCAGTACTTC; CDR3 protein: CASSLAGGLAGGAETQYF
J gene: TRBJ2-3; D gene: TRBD2; V gene: TRBV7-3; clone size: NA; CDR3 DNA: TGTGCCAGCAGCCCTAGCGGGACTAGCACAGATACGCAGTATTTT; CDR3 protein: CASSPSGTSTDTQYF
J gene: TRBJ1-1; D gene: NA; V gene: TRBV4-1; clone size: NA; CDR3 DNA: TGCGCCAGCAGCCAAGACACAGGGTTTACGTGGACTGAAGCTTTCTTT; CDR3 protein: CASSQDTGFTWTEAFF
J gene: TRBJ1-2; D gene: NA; V gene: TRBV20-1; clone size: NA; CDR3 DNA: TGCAGTGCCTTCCCGGGTACCCCATTGGCCTTC; CDR3 protein: CSAFPGTPLAF
J gene: TRBJ2-1; D gene: TRBD1; V gene: TRBV5-1; clone size: once; CDR3 DNA: TGCGCCAGCAGCTGGACAGGTCGGGGCCATGAGCAGTTCTTC; CDR3 protein: CASSWTGRGHEQFF
J gene: TRBJ2-1; D gene: TRBD1; V gene: TRBV5-1; clone size: NA; CDR3 DNA: TGCGCCAGCAGCCGCGATACAGGGGACAATGAGCAGTTCTTC; CDR3 protein: CASSRDTGDNEQFF
J gene: TRBJ2-3; D gene: TRBD2; V gene: TRBV7-2; clone size: few; CDR3 DNA: TGTGCCAGCAGCTTAAGCGGGGGAGAGGATACGCAGTATTTT; CDR3 protein: CASSLSGGEDTQYF
J gene: TRBJ1-5; D gene: NA; V gene: TRBV5-6; clone size: NA; CDR3 DNA: TGTGCCAGCAGCAAAACAGGATTCACCGGCAAGAATCAGCCCCAGCATTTT; CDR3 protein: CASSKTGFTGKNQPQHF
J gene: TRBJ2-3; D gene: TRBD2; V gene: TRBV5-1; clone size: NA; CDR3 DNA: TGCGCCAGCAGCTTAGCGGGAGTATTAGATACGCAGTATTTT; CDR3 protein: CASSLAGVLDTQYF
J gene: TRBJ1-2; D gene: NA; V gene: TRBV4-1; clone size: NA; CDR3 DNA: TGCGCCAGCAGCCAAGGGGGGGACTATGGCTACACCTTC; CDR3 protein: CASSQGGDYGYTF
J gene: TRBJ2-1; D gene: NA; V gene: TRBV3-1/TRBV3-2; clone size: NA; CDR3 DNA: TGTGCCAGCTGGGGGCTTCTAGGCGAGTTCTTC; CDR3 protein: CASWGLLGEFF
J gene: TRBJ1-1; D gene: NA; V gene: TRBV5-1; clone size: NA; CDR3 DNA: TGCGCCAGCAGCTTGATGAGGGCCCCCACTGAAGCTTTCTTT; CDR3 protein: CASSLMRAPTEAFF
J gene: TRBJ2-5; D gene: TRBD1; V gene: TRBV5-1; clone size: NA; CDR3 DNA: TGCGCCAGCAGCAGGGGGCTGGGAGAGACCCAGTACTTC; CDR3 protein: CASSRGLGETQYF
J gene: TRBJ1-2; D gene: NA; V gene: TRBV6-6; clone size: NA; CDR3 DNA: TGTGCCAGCAGCAACCCCCCGGCGCGGGCTTTGGGCTACACCTTC; CDR3 protein: CASSNPPARALGYTF
J gene: TRBJ1-6; D gene: NA; V gene: TRBV18; clone size: NA; CDR3 DNA: TGTGCCAGCTCACCAGATGAGTATTCACCCCTCCACTTT; CDR3 protein: CASSPDEYSPLHF
J gene: TRBJ2-5; D gene: NA; V gene: TRBV24-1; clone size: NA; CDR3 DNA: TGTGCCACCAGTCCCGGGAGCGGCGGGACCCAGTACTTC; CDR3 protein: CATSPGSGGTQYF
J gene: TRBJ2-1; D gene: TRBD2; V gene: TRBV5-1; clone size: once; CDR3 DNA: TGCGCCAGCAGCTTGGGCGGGGGGGCCTATGAGCAGTTCTTC; CDR3 protein: CASSLGGGAYEQFF
J gene: TRBJ1-3; D gene: TRBD1; V gene: TRBV5-8; clone size: NA; CDR3 DNA: TGTGCCAGCAGCTTGCTGGGACAGAACTCTGGAAACACCATATATTTT; CDR3 protein: CASSLLGQNSGNTIYF
J gene: TRBJ1-2; D gene: TRBD1; V gene: TRBV3-1/TRBV3-2; clone size: few; CDR3 DNA: TGTGCCAGCTCAATAGGGGGACAGGGGCCCCGCTATGGCTACACCTTC; CDR3 protein: CASSIGGQGPRYGYTF
J gene: TRBJ1-6; D gene: NA; V gene: TRBV11-2; clone size: NA; CDR3 DNA: TGTGCCAGCAGCCCGGTGGGGGCGAGCTCCTATAATTCACCCCTCCACTTT; CDR3 protein: CASSPVGASSYNSPLHF
J gene: TRBJ1-2; D gene: NA; V gene: TRBV9; clone size: NA; CDR3 DNA: TGTGCCAGCAGCCAGGTCTCCAACTATGGCTACACCTTC; CDR3 protein: CASSQVSNYGYTF
J gene: TRBJ2-2; D gene: NA; V gene: TRBV2; clone size: NA; CDR3 DNA: TGTGCCAGCAGGGGGTGGAGGGCTCCGGGTACCGGGGAGCTGTTTTTT; CDR3 protein: CASRGWRAPGTGELFF
J gene: TRBJ1-6; D gene: NA; V gene: TRBV9; clone size: few; CDR3 DNA: TGTGCCAGCAGCGGAATCCAGGGTTCGACGAATTCACCCCTCCACTTT; CDR3 protein: CASSGIQGSTNSPLHF
J gene: TRBJ1-2; D gene: NA; V gene: TRBV7-2; clone size: NA; CDR3 DNA: TGTGCCAGCACCGTTTTACGGGTAGGAGGCTACACCTTC; CDR3 protein: CASTVLRVGGYTF
J gene: TRBJ2-3; D gene: NA; V gene: TRBV3-1/TRBV3-2; clone size: NA; CDR3 DNA: TGTGCCAGCAGCCAAGTCCAGGAACTCCGGAGCACAGATACGCAGTATTTT; CDR3 protein: CASSQVQELRSTDTQYF
J gene: TRBJ1-1; D gene: NA; V gene: TRBV21-1; clone size: NA; CDR3 DNA: TGTGCCAGCAGCAGAGGAGGCCGCGCCTCTAACACTGAAGCTTTCTTT; CDR3 protein: CASSRGGRASNTEAFF
J gene: TRBJ1-2; D gene: TRBD1; V gene: TRBV19; clone size: NA; CDR3 DNA: TGTGCCAGTAGTACCCGACAGGGGGCTAACTATGGCTACACCTTC; CDR3 protein: CASSTRQGANYGYTF
J gene: TRBJ2-7; D gene: NA; V gene: TRBV5-5; clone size: NA; CDR3 DNA: TGTGCCAGCAGCCATCCGACAGTTAACCCCTACGAGCAGTACTTC; CDR3 protein: CASSHPTVNPYEQYF
J gene: TRBJ2-2; D gene: TRBD2; V gene: TRBV3-1/TRBV3-2; clone size: NA; CDR3 DNA: TGTGCCAGCAGCCAAGAGCGGCTAGCGGGGAACACCGGGGAGCTGTTTTTT; CDR3 protein: CASSQERLAGNTGELFF
J gene: TRBJ2-7; D gene: NA; V gene: TRBV12-5; clone size: NA; CDR3 DNA: TGTGCTAGTGGTGTCGGCTACGAGCAGTACTTC; CDR3 protein: CASGVGYEQYF